This T cell receptor beta chain stems from a study of T-cell memory formation after mild COVID-19. Study observations and caveats: Among CD4+ contracting clones, most were CM and EM, and CD8+ ones EMRA.

Unmatched junction bases numbered 8, after V lost 2 bases and J lost 1 base. Germline V gene lookup returns CDR1 SGHAT and CDR2 FQNNGV. The CDR3 totals 18 residues. Concerning this clonotype itself: Antigen unknown.

TCRdb itself ran the 5' RACE reads through MiXCR, one entry per CDR3 protein. The sample includes roughly 340,000 distinct CDR3 sequences, 15% to 20% of them seen just once. This chain connects TRBV11-2 to TRBJ2-6, with TRBD1 matching over 7 bases. Sequencing input: PBMCs or a T cell subset sorted from them (not recorded which). This receptor was taken from a man in his late teens or twenties who had mild COVID-19 (a few samples of this study predate the infection). Cell type and time point are not known. The CDR3 DNA follows: TGTGCCAGCAGCTTAACACCAGGGGGACCGTCTGGGGCCAACGTCCTGACTTTC. Translation: CASSLTPGGPSGANVLTF. Combining the CDR3 with reference TRBV11-2 and TRBJ2-6 gives the whole variable domain EAGVAQSPRYKIIEKRQSVAFWCNPISGHATLYWYQQILGQGPKLLIQFQNNGVVDDSQLPKDRFSAERLKGVDSTLKIQPAKLEDSAVYLCASSLTPGGPSGANVLTFGAGSRLTVL.